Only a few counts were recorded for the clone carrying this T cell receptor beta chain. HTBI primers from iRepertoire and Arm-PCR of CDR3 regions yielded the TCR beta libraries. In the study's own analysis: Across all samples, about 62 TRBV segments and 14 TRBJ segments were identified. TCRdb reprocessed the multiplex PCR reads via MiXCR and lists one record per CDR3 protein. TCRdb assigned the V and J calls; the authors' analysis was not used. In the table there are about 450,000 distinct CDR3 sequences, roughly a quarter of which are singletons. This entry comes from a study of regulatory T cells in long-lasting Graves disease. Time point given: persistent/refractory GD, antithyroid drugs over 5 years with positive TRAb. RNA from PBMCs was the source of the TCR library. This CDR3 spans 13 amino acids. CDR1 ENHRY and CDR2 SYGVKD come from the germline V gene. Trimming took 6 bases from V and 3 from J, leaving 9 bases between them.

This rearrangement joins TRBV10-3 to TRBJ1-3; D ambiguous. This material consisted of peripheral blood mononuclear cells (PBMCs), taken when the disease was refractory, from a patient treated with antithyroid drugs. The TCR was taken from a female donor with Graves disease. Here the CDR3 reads CAIRAGVGNTIYF. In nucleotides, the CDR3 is TGTGCCATCAGGGCGGGCGTTGGAAACACCATATATTTT.